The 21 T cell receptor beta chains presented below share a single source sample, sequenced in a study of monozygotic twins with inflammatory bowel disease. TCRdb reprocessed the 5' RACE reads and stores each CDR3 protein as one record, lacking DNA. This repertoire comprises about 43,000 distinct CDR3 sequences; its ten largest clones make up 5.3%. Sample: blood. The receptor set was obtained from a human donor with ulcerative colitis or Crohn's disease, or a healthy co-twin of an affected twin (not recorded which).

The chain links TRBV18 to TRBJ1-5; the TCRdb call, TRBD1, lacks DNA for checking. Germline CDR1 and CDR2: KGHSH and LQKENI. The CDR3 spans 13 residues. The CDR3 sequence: CASARTGSGPQHF.

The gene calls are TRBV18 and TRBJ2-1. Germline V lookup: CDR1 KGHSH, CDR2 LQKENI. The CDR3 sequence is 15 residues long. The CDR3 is CASSPTERVSNEQFF. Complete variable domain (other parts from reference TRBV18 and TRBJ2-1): NAGVMQNPRHLVRRRGQEARLRCSPMKGHSHVYWYRQLPEEGLKFMVYLQKENIIDESGMPKERFSAEFPKEGPSILRIQQVVRGDSAAYFCASSPTERVSNEQFFGPGTRLTVL.

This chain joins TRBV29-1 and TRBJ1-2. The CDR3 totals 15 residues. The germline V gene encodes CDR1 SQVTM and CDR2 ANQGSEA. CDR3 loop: CSVVRNGLGSYGYTF. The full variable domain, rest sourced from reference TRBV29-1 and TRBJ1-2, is SAVISQKPSRDICQRGTSLTIQCQVDSQVTMMFWYRQQPGQSLTLIATANQGSEATYESGFVIDKFPISRPNLTFSTLTVSNMSPEDSSIYLCSVVRNGLGSYGYTFGSGTRLTVV.

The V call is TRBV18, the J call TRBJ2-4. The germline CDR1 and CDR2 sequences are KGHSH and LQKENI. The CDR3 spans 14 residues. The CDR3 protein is CASSTDLAKNIQYF.

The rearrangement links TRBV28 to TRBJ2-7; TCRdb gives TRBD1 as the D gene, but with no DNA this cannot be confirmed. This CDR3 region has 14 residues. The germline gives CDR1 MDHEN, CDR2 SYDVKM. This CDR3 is CASSLGTTSYEQYF.

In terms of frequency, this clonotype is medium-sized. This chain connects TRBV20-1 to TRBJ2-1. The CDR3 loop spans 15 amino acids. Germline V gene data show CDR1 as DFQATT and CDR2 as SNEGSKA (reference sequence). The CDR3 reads CSARESNWGSNEQFF.

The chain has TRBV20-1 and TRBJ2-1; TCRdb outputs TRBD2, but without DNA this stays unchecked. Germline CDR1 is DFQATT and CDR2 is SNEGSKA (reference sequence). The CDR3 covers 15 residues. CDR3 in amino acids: CSARQTSGVYNEQFF.

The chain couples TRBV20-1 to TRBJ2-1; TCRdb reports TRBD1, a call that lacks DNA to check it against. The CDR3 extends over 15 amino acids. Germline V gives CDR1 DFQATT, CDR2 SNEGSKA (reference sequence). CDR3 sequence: CSARDFGRGRDEQFF.

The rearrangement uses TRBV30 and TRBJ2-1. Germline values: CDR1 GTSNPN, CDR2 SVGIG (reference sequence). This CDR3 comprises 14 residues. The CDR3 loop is CAWSVGLGDNEQFF. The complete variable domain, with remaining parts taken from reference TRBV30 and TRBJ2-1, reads SQTIHQWPATLVQPVGSPLSLECTVEGTSNPNLYWYRQAAGRGLQLLFYSVGIGQISSEVPQNLSASRPQDRQFILSSKKLLLSDSGFYLCAWSVGLGDNEQFFGPGTRLTVL.

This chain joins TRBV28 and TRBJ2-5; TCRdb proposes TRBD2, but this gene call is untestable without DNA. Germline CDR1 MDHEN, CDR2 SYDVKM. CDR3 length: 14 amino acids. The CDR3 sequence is CASSSGTSRETQYF.

The CDR3 sequence is CASSPGVTGELFF. J is TRBJ2-2 and V is TRBV10-1; as DNA is missing, the TRBD1 call by TCRdb cannot be tested. The CDR3 sequence is 13 residues long. CDR1 is WNHNN, CDR2 SYGVQD, per germline (reference sequence).

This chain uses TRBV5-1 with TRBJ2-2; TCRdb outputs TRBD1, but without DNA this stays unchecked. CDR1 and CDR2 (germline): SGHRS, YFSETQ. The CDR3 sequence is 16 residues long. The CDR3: CASSLAAGSVTGELFF. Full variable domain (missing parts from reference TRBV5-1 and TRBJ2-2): KAGVTQTPRYLIKTRGQQVTLSCSPISGHRSVSWYQQTPGQGLQFLFEYFSETQRNKGNFPGRFSGRQFSNSRSEMNVSTLELGDSALYLCASSLAAGSVTGELFFGEGSRLTVL.

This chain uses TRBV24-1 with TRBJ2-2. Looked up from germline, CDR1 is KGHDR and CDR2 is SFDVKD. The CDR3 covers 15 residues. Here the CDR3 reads CATSDRVGRYGELFF.

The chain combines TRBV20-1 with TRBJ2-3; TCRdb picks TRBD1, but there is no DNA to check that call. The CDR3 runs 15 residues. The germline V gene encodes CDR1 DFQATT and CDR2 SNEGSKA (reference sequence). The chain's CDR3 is CSADTPGPRGDTQYF.

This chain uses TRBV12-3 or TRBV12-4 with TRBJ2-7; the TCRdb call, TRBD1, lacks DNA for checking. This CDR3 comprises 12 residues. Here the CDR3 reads CASRRGDYEQYF.

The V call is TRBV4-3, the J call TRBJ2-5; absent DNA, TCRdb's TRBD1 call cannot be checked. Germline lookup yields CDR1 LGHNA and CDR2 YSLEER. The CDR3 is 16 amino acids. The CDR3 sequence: CASSQGQVQGGETQYF.

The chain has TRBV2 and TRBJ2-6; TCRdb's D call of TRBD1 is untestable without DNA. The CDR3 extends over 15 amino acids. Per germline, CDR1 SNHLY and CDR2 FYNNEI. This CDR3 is CASSTGQAGANVLTF.

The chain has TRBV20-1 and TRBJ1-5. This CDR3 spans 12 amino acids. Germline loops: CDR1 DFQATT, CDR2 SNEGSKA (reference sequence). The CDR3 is CSARTLNQPQHF.

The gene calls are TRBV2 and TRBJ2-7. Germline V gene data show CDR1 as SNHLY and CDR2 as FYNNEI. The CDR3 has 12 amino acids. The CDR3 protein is CARTHAGYEQYF.

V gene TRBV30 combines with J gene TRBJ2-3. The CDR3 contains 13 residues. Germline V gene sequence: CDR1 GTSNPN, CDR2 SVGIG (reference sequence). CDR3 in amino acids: CAWSVRGADTQYF.

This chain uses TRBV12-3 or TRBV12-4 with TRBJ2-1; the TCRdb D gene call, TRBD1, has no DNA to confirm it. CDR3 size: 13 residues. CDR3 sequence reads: CASRLRQDNEQFF.